The T cell receptor (beta chain) under discussion was sequenced for a study of blood T cells in healthy people across ages. Study observations and caveats: Aged donors had fewer naive CD4+ cells and lower diversity than long-lived donors. Donor CMV infection status was unknown, possibly confounding age-related changes in expanded clonotypes.

Germline V gives CDR1 SGHRS, CDR2 YFSETQ. This CDR3 spans 17 amino acids. The authors ran a second PCR of roughly 6 to 11 cycles using a sample-barcoded 5' primer and a J-beta primer mix. A template-switch adaptor that had 12 random nucleotides put a tag on each cDNA molecule. TCRdb reprocessed the 5' RACE reads via MiXCR and lists one record per CDR3 protein. This table holds about 1.4 million distinct CDR3 sequences, 45% to 70% found once. Comments on this clonotype: The antigen is undetermined.

The sequenced sample consisted of blood. This receptor was taken from a man between 18 and 29 years old in good health. This chain connects TRBV5-1 to TRBJ2-7; 13 nucleotides match TRBD2. The end of the DNA is better explained by TRBJ2-1, so the J call may be wrong. CDR3 residues: CASSLGLAGGRGNEQFF. CDR3 sequence (DNA): TGCGCCAGCAGCTTGGGACTAGCGGGAGGCCGTGGCAATGAGCAGTTCTTC.